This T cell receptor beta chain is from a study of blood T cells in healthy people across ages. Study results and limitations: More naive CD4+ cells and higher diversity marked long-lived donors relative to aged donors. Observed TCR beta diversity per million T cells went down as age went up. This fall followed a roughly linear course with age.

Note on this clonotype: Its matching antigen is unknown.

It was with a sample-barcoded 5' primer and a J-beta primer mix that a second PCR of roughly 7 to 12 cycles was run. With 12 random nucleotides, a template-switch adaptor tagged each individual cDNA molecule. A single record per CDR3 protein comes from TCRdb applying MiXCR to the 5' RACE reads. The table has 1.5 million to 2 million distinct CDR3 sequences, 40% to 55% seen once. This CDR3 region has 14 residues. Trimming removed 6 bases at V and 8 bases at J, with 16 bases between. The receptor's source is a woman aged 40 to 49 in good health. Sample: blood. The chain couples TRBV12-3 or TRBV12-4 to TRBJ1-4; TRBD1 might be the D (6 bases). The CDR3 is CASRPGGPQEKLFF. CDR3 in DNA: TGTGCCAGCAGGCCGGGGGGGCCCCAAGAAAAACTGTTTTTT.